The clone carrying this TCR beta chain has a handful of counts. What it binds is unknown. The data are from a study of sequential checkpoint blockade in melanoma. On the study more broadly: TCRβ was sequenced from DNA of some 97 pretreatment tumors.

Findings of the study overall: For nivolumab-first patients, baseline tumor clonality was associated with response.

Treatment meaning: randomized to nivolumab then ipilimumab (arm A) or the reverse (arm B). No patient had prior DNA-damaging chemotherapy. The table came from immunoSEQ multiplex PCR; TCRdb's copy has only in-frame clones and leaves some out. The table records roughly 3,400 clones, approximately 17% of them present only once. Germline assignment: CDR1 MNHGY and CDR2 SAAAGT. There are 12 residues in the CDR3. The germline V and J ends were trimmed by 5 bases and 2 bases, with 6 bases remaining between them. This sequence was found in a human donor with melanoma. The input for sequencing was tumor tissue (inferred from file names), taken from a patient given nivolumab and ipilimumab in sequence. This chain connects TRBV6-8 to TRBJ1-2; D uncertain. CDR3 residues: CASSAGNYGYTF. The CDR3 bases are TGTGCCAGCAGTGCAGGCAACTATGGCTACACCTTC.